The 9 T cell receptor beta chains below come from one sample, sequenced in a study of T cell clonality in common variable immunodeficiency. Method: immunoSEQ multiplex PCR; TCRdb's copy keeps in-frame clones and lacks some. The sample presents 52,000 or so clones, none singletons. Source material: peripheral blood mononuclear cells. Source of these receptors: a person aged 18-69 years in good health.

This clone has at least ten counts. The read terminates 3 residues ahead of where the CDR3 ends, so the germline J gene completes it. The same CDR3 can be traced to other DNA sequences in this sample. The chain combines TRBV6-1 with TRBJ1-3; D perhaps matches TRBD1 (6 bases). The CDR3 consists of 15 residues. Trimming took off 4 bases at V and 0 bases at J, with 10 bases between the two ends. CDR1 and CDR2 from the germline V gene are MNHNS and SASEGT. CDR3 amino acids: CASSGGRGSGNTIYF. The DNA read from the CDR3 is TGTGCCAGCAGTGGCGGCAGGGGCTCTGGAAACACC.

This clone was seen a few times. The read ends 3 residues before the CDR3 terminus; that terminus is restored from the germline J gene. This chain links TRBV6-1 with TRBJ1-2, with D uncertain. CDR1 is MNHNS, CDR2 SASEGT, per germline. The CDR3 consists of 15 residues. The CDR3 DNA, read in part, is TGTGCCAGCAGTGAAGCACTAGACTCCTACAATGAC. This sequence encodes CASSEALDSYND. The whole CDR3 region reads CASSEALDSYNDYTF.

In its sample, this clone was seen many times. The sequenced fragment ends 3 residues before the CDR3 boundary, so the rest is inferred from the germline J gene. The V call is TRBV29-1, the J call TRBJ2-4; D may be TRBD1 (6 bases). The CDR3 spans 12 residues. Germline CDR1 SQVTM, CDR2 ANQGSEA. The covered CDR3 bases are TGCAGCGTTTGGGTTCAGGGCAGGGGT. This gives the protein CSVWVQGRG. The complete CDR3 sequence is CSVWVQGRGQYF.

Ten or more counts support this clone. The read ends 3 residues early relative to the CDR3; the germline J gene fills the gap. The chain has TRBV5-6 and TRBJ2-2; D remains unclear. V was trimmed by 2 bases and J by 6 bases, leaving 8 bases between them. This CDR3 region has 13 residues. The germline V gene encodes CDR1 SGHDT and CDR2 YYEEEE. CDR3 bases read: TGTGCCAGCAGCTTAAAGGGCCCCGGGGAG. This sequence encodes CASSLKGPGE. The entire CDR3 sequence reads CASSLKGPGELFF. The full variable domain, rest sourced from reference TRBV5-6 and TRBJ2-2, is DAGVTQSPTHLIKTRGQQVTLRCSPKSGHDTVSWYQQALGQGPQFIFQYYEEEERQRGNFPDRFSGHQFPNYSSELNVNALLLGDSALYLCASSLKGPGELFFGEGSRLTVL.

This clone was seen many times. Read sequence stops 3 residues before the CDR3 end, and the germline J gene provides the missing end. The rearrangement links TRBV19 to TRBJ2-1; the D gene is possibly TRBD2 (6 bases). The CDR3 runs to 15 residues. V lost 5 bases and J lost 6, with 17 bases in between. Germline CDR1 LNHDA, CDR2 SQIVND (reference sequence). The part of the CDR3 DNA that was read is TGTGCCAGTAGTGCGACTAGGGCCCTGGGCAATGAG. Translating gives CASSATRALGNE. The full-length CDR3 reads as CASSATRALGNEQFF.

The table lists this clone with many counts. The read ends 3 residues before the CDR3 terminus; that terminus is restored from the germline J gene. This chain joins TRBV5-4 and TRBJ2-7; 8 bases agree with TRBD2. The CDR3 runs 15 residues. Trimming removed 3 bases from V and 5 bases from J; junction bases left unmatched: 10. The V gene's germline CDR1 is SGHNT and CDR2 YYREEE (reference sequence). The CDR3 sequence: CASSSGTRISHEQYF. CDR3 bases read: TGTGCCAGCAGCTCCGGGACTAGAATATCCCACGAG.

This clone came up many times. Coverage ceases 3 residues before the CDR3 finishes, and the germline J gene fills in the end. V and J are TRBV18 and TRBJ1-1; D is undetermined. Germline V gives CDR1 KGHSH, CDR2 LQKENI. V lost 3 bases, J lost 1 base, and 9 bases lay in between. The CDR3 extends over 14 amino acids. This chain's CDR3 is CASSPPSGNTEAFF. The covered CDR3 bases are TGTGCCAGCTCACCCCCTTCGGGGAACACTGAA.

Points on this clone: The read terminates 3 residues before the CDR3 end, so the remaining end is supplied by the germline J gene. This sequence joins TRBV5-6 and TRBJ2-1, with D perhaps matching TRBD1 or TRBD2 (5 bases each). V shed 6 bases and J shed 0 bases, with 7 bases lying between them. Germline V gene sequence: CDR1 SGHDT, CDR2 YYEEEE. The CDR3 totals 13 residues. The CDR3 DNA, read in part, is TGTGCCAGCACAGGGAGCTCCTACAATGAG. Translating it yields CASTGSSYNE. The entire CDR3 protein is CASTGSSYNEQFF.

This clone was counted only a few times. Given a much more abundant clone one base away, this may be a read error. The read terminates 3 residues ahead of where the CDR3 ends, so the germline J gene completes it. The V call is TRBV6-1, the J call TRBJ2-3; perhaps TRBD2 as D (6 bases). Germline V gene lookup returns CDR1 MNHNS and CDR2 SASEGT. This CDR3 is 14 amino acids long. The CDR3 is CASSGGGLGQPQYF. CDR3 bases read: TGTGCCAGCAGTGGTGGGGGACTTGGTCAGCCG.